These 20 T cell receptor beta chains were sequenced from one sample in a study of T cell repertoires in ileal Crohn's disease (dated by TCRdb to the late 2010s). This sample's time point label indicates: neoterminal ileum biopsy at postoperative endoscopy, about 6 months after surgery. Libraries were prepared through the immunoSEQ multiplex PCR assay. In its TCRdb copy, this immuneACCESS table keeps in-frame sequences only and misses some clones. Where compared with another copy, unresolved V genes explain less than half of these, and the others have no known cause. The sample table contains more than 10,000 clones; only one count was recorded for about 82% of them. The ten largest make up about 15% of the sample. Sequencing input: ileal tissue. The receptors here all came from an adult with Crohn's disease.

The chain joins TRBV19 to TRBJ2-7; 13 bases are a match to TRBD2. V was clipped by 11 bases and J by 6 bases; unmatched bases: 13. CDR3 length equals 15 residues. CDR1 and CDR2 from the germline V gene are LNHDA and SQIVND (reference sequence). The CDR3 is CASRTSGRGGFEQYF. The DNA for the CDR3 is TGTGCCTCCAGGACTAGCGGGAGAGGGGGCTTCGAGCAGTACTTC. The full variable domain, rest sourced from reference TRBV19 and TRBJ2-7, is DGGITQSPKYLFRKEGQNVTLSCEQNLNHDAMYWYRQDPGQGLRLIYYSQIVNDFQKGDIAEGYSVSREKKESFPLTVTSAQKNPTAFYLCASRTSGRGGFEQYFGPGTRLTVT.

The rearrangement joins TRBV10-3 to TRBJ1-1, with 7 bases aligning to TRBD1. The CDR3 totals 14 residues. Germline CDR1 reads ENHRY; CDR2 reads SYGVKD. Trimming cost V 5 bases and J 1 base; bases outside gene matches: 4. As DNA, the CDR3 is TGTGCCATCAGTTCAGACAGGGCGAACACTGAAGCTTTCTTT. Its translation: CAISSDRANTEAFF.

The chain is built from TRBV7-9 and TRBJ2-1; weak D call: TRBD2 (6 bases). V was cut by 5 bases and J by 8 bases, with 10 bases left in between. Germline CDR1 and CDR2: SEHNR and FQNEAQ (reference sequence). This CDR3 has 12 residues. CDR3 nucleotides: TGTGCCAGCAGCCGTTGGGGGGATGAGCAGTTCTTC. Translation gives CASSRWGDEQFF.

The chain couples TRBV5-1 to TRBJ1-2, with D unresolved. Trimming removed 1 base from V and 0 bases from J, with 7 bases in between. The CDR3 totals 14 residues. Per germline, CDR1 SGHRS and CDR2 YFSETQ. The CDR3 nucleotides are TGCGCCAGCAGCTTGACCGGGTCTAACTATGGCTACACCTTC. Translation: CASSLTGSNYGYTF.

In this sample, this clone turned up once. This sequence joins TRBV19 and TRBJ1-5; 9 bases align to TRBD1. Germline CDR1 reads LNHDA; CDR2 reads SQIVND (reference sequence). This CDR3 is built from 15 residues. After removal of 7 bases from V and 10 bases from J, the junction contained 14 bases not matched to a gene. CDR3 amino acids: CASNGSGTGRGPQHF. As DNA, the CDR3 is TGTGCCAGTAATGGATCCGGGACAGGGAGGGGACCCCAGCATTTT.

CDR3 DNA sequence: TGTGCCAGCAGGAAGACTGGAGAGGACGAGCAGTACTTC. The encoded protein is CASRKTGEDEQYF. This chain links TRBV6-4 with TRBJ2-7; D ambiguous. CDR3 length equals 13 residues. Germline CDR1 reads MRHNA; CDR2 reads SNTAGT. The V gene lost 6 bases and the J gene lost 5 bases, with 14 bases spanning the gap.

This chain connects TRBV5-4 to TRBJ2-2; a weak D match, TRBD2 (6 bases). Trimming pared 0 bases from V and 7 bases from J, leaving 10 bases between. There are 14 residues in the CDR3. CDR1 and CDR2 from the germline V gene are SGHNT and YYREEE (reference sequence). In DNA form, the CDR3 reads TGTGCCAGCAGCTTGGGACTAGATGGCGGGGAGCTGTTTTTT. Its protein is CASSLGLDGGELFF. The whole variable domain, filled in from reference TRBV5-4 and TRBJ2-2, reads ETGVTQSPTHLIKTRGQQVTLRCSSQSGHNTVSWYQQALGQGPQFIFQYYREEENGRGNFPPRFSGLQFPNYSSELNVNALELDDSALYLCASSLGLDGGELFFGEGSRLTVL.

This rearrangement joins TRBV30 to TRBJ1-2; D perhaps matches TRBD1 (5 bases). In germline, CDR1 is GTSNPN, CDR2 SVGIG (reference sequence). The CDR3 covers 11 residues. V was cut by 3 bases and J by 8 bases, with 10 bases left in between. CDR3 DNA: TGTGCCTGGAGGATGACAGCGGGCTACACCTTC. Its protein is CAWRMTAGYTF.

The chain joins TRBV6-5 to TRBJ1-1; D ambiguous. There are 13 residues in the CDR3. Looked up from germline, CDR1 is MNHEY and CDR2 is SVGAGI. V gave up 5 bases and J gave up 1 base, with 8 bases separating them. The CDR3 spells CASSLFGNTEAFF. For the CDR3, the DNA is TGTGCCAGCAGTCTCTTCGGGAACACTGAAGCTTTCTTT.

The chain has TRBV30 and TRBJ2-7; 8 positions agree with TRBD2. Trimming removed 2 bases from V and 2 bases from J; junction bases left unmatched: 11. Germline V lookup: CDR1 GTSNPN, CDR2 SVGIG (reference sequence). This CDR3 is built from 16 residues. CDR3 amino acids: CAWSRAGRGGTYEQYF. Written as DNA, the CDR3 is TGTGCCTGGAGTCGCGCCGGGAGGGGCGGAACCTACGAGCAGTACTTC.

The chain combines TRBV10-3 with TRBJ1-3, with TRBD1 matching over 7 bases. This CDR3 has 16 amino acids. V shed 6 bases, J shed 0 bases, and the junction held 8 bases outside the gene matches. Germline V gene data show CDR1 as ENHRY and CDR2 as SYGVKD. For the CDR3, the DNA is TGTGCCATCAGAGGAGTGGGACAGATCTCTGGAAACACCATATATTTT. This encodes CAIRGVGQISGNTIYF.

This clone was seen once. DNA of the CDR3: TGTGCCAGCAGTCCGGGAACAGGGTCTGGTACTGAAGCTTTCTTT. Translation: CASSPGTGSGTEAFF. The V gene is TRBV27, the J gene TRBJ1-1; D is possibly TRBD1 (6 bases). Trimming shortened V by 5 bases and J by 5 bases, and 18 bases separated the two germline ends. The CDR3 is 15 residues long. CDR1 is MNHEY, CDR2 SMNVEV, per germline (reference sequence).

This chain uses TRBV9 with TRBJ1-2; possible D gene TRBD1, 5 bases. Germline V gene data show CDR1 as SGDLS and CDR2 as YYNGEE. The CDR3 runs to 13 residues. V was shortened by 3 bases and J by 4 bases, with 10 bases between the two germline ends. CDR3 protein: CASSDTGSYGYTF. Here the CDR3 DNA reads TGTGCCAGCAGCGATACAGGTTCCTATGGCTACACCTTC.

The chain uses TRBV19 and TRBJ2-1, with TRBD2 identical over 12 bases. The CDR3 runs 20 residues. Germline V gene sequence: CDR1 LNHDA, CDR2 SQIVND (reference sequence). V lost 3 bases and J lost 2; bases outside the gene matches: 14. CDR3: CASSIPRTSGAYSTYNEQFF. The CDR3 DNA follows: TGTGCCAGTAGTATTCCCCGGACTAGCGGGGCTTACTCCACCTACAATGAGCAGTTCTTC. Filled out from reference TRBV19 and TRBJ2-1, the complete variable domain reads DGGITQSPKYLFRKEGQNVTLSCEQNLNHDAMYWYRQDPGQGLRLIYYSQIVNDFQKGDIAEGYSVSREKKESFPLTVTSAQKNPTAFYLCASSIPRTSGAYSTYNEQFFGPGTRLTVL.

With regard to this clone: This same CDR3 is encoded by further DNA sequences in the sample. This chain uses TRBV2 with TRBJ2-7; 11 bases are a match to TRBD2. This CDR3 comprises 13 residues. V trimming: 8 bases; J trimming: 3 bases; junction bases outside the gene matches: 3. From germline, CDR1 is SNHLY and CDR2 FYNNEI. CDR3 in amino acids: CASSGTSGYEQYF. The CDR3 DNA sequence: TGTGCCAGCTCCGGGACTAGCGGCTACGAGCAGTACTTC.

The chain couples TRBV9 to TRBJ2-3, with TRBD2 matching 8 bases. Per the germline V gene, CDR1 is SGDLS and CDR2 is YYNGEE. With 2 bases clipped from V and 2 bases from J, the junction kept 16 bases outside the gene matches. The length of the CDR3 is 19 residues. The CDR3 is CASSVSGLAGPHITDTQYF. The CDR3 DNA sequence: TGTGCCAGCAGCGTTTCGGGGCTAGCGGGTCCTCACATCACAGATACGCAGTATTTT.

This clone has just one count. The V call is TRBV19, the J call TRBJ2-1; 16 nucleotides match TRBD2. J gave up 3 bases and V 11 bases, and 19 bases lay outside the gene matches. There are 20 residues in the CDR3. CDR1 is LNHDA, CDR2 SQIVND, per germline (reference sequence). The DNA of the CDR3 is TGTGCCGGCCAACTGCTGGGACTAGCGGGAGGGCCGGATTACTACAATGAGCAGTTCTTC. Residues: CAGQLLGLAGGPDYYNEQFF. Looking up the rest from reference TRBV19 and TRBJ2-1 gives the full variable domain: DGGITQSPKYLFRKEGQNVTLSCEQNLNHDAMYWYRQDPGQGLRLIYYSQIVNDFQKGDIAEGYSVSREKKESFPLTVTSAQKNPTAFYLCAGQLLGLAGGPDYYNEQFFGPGTRLTVL.

CDR3 region: CASRRVSSYEQYF. Written as DNA, the CDR3 is TGTGCCTCCCGACGGGTGAGCTCCTACGAGCAGTACTTC. The chain combines TRBV30 with TRBJ2-7; no reliable D call. Germline V gives CDR1 GTSNPN, CDR2 SVGIG (reference sequence). The CDR3 spans 13 residues. V dropped 7 bases and J dropped 0 bases, with 13 bases sitting between them.

The CDR3 loop is CASSSSGQGTEQYF. CDR3 nucleotide sequence: TGCGCCAGCAGCTCTTCGGGACAGGGAACCGAGCAGTACTTC. The chain employs TRBV5-1 and TRBJ2-5, with 9 bases identical to TRBD1. The J call may be in error: the DNA end matches TRBJ2-7 better. Germline-derived CDR1 and CDR2 are SGHRS and YFSETQ. The CDR3 contains 14 residues.

This clone was observed a handful of times. The V call is TRBV5-1, the J call TRBJ1-1, with unresolved D. Trimming took 4 bases from V and 0 from J, leaving 16 bases between them. Germline V gene sequence: CDR1 SGHRS, CDR2 YFSETQ. The CDR3 has 16 residues. The DNA for the CDR3 is TGCGCCAGCAGCCCGCGGCCGGGAGGGCTGAACACTGAAGCTTTCTTT. This encodes CASSPRPGGLNTEAFF.